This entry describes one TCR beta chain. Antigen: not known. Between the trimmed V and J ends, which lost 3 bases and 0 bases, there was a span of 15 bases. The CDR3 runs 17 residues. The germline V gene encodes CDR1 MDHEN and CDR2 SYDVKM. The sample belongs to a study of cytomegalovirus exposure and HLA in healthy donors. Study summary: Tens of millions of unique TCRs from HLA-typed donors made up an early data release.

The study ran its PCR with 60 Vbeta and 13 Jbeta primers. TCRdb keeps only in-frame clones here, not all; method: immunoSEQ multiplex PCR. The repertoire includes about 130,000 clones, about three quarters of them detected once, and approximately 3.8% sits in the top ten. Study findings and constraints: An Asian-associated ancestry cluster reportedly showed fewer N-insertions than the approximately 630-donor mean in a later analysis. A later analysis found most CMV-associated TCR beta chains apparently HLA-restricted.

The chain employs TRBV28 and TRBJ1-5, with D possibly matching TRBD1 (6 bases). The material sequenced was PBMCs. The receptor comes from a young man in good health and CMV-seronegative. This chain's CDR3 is CASSLGRQAYSNQPQHF. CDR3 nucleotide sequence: TGTGCCAGCAGTTTGGGGAGACAGGCCTATAGCAATCAGCCCCAGCATTTT.